This T cell receptor (beta chain) was identified during a study of blood T cell repertoires in COVID-19. CDR1 is LGHNA and CDR2 is YSLEER in the germline V gene. The CDR3 spans 17 residues. Trimming took 0 bases from V and 1 from J; bases not matched to a gene: 7. TCRdb's table, derived via immunoSEQ multiplex PCR, lists solely in-frame clones and lacks some. This repertoire shows about 170,000 clones, approximately 87% found once; its top ten account for 9.5% to 13%. What was sequenced was peripheral blood. This chain links TRBV4-3 with TRBJ2-7, with TRBD1 matching over 9 bases. This receptor was identified in a woman in her sixties with COVID-19, enrolled during active disease. The DNA of the CDR3 is TGCGCCAGCAGCCAAGACCGACCGGGACAGGGATCCTACGAGCAGTACTTC. It translates to CASSQDRPGQGSYEQYF.